This TCR beta chain is drawn from a study of response to subunit inactivated influenza vaccine. Overall study results and limits: Researchers suggested that each seasonal influenza vaccination recruits few new T cells.

In the case of this clonotype: What it binds is not known.

Looked up from germline, CDR1 is ENHRY and CDR2 is SYGVKD. Deletions cut 2 bases from V and 10 bases from J, with 9 bases between. The CDR3 sequence is 11 residues long. TCRdb processed the RT-PCR reads anew with MiXCR; each CDR3 protein has one entry. The sample consists of roughly 290,000 distinct CDR3 sequences, about a fifth of them appearing once. The source was PBMCs from blood, collected less than 22 months after vaccination. The TCR originated in a man aged 50 to 69 who received an inactivated influenza vaccine. The J gene is TRBJ2-7, the V gene TRBV10-3; D unclear. CDR3 nucleotides: TGTGCCATCAGTGAGAGGGATATACAGTACTTC. It is translated as CAISERDIQYF.